Following are 8 T cell receptor beta chains from one sample sequenced in a study of shared clonotypes between healthy human individuals (dated by TCRdb to about 2020). Libraries were made using the immunoSEQ multiplex PCR assay. TCRdb limited this immuneACCESS table to in-frame rearrangements with V and J called. A share of clones is missing; checked studies link under half to unresolved V genes, and the rest is unexplained. The sample contains about 590,000 clones, around 95% of them found a single time. The ten largest clones take up 0.09% to 0.13% of the sample. For the CD8 naive samples, CD45RO-negative cells were positively selected for CCR7, yielding a CD45RA+CCR7+ population from which TemRA cells were excluded. Sequencing was done on a sample of naive CD8+ T cells sorted from blood. In the paper's terms, the cell subset or site label means: CD45RA+CCR7+. Every receptor here comes from a woman aged 25-40 years in good health.

For the CDR3, the DNA is TGTGCCAGCAGCCAAGAAACAGCGGAAAGCTCCTACGAGCAGTACTTC. This translates into CASSQETAESSYEQYF. The V and J genes are TRBV4-2 and TRBJ2-7; D might be TRBD2 (5 bases). Germline CDR1 and CDR2: LGHNA and YNFKEQ. The CDR3 has 16 residues. Trimming took off 0 bases at V and 0 bases at J, with 12 bases between the two ends.

V is TRBV27 and J is TRBJ2-3; D ambiguous. The V and J ends lost 5 bases and 4 bases respectively, with 19 bases between them. The CDR3 consists of 16 residues. The germline CDR1 and CDR2 sequences are MNHEY and SMNVEV (reference sequence). This CDR3 reads CASSTQPMAIADTQYF. The CDR3 bases are TGTGCCAGCAGTACCCAACCGATGGCTATCGCAGATACGCAGTATTTT.

This chain uses TRBV10-3 with TRBJ2-3; 10 bases line up with TRBD2. Germline CDR1 ENHRY, CDR2 SYGVKD. V lost 3 bases, J lost 2 bases, and 8 bases stayed unmatched. This CDR3 spans 17 amino acids. CDR3 region: CAISDASGTSVTDTQYF. CDR3 coding DNA: TGTGCCATCAGTGACGCTTCCGGGACTAGCGTCACAGATACGCAGTATTTT.

The V and J genes are TRBV6-1 and TRBJ2-3; 7 nucleotides agree with TRBD1. V was clipped by 4 bases and J by 2 bases; unmatched bases: 3. This CDR3 has 14 residues. Germline CDR1 and CDR2: MNHNS and SASEGT. The CDR3 is CASSGDRVTDTQYF. The CDR3 DNA follows: TGTGCCAGCAGTGGAGACAGGGTCACAGATACGCAGTATTTT.

The V gene is TRBV27, the J gene TRBJ1-1, with D maybe TRBD1 (5 bases). The germline gives CDR1 MNHEY, CDR2 SMNVEV (reference sequence). The CDR3 sequence is 16 residues long. The ends were cut back, 2 bases at V and 5 bases at J, with 18 bases in the middle. CDR3 nucleotides: TGTGCCAGCAGTTTAGGGGTCGGCCAGGGCCAAACTGAAGCTTTCTTT. Residues: CASSLGVGQGQTEAFF.

This chain links TRBV4-1 with TRBJ2-7; 13 bases align to TRBD2. The junction had 9 bases not matched to a gene; V was cut back by 2 bases and J by 5 bases. The CDR3 contains 17 residues. From germline, CDR1 is MGHRA and CDR2 YSYEKL. DNA of the CDR3: TGCGCCAGCAGCCAACATGGGGGGACTAGCGGGATCAACGAGCAGTACTTC. This sequence encodes CASSQHGGTSGINEQYF.

The J gene is TRBJ2-7, the V gene TRBV7-9, with TRBD2 matching 9 bases. Trimming cost V 6 bases and J 1 base; bases outside gene matches: 16. Germline V gene lookup returns CDR1 SEHNR and CDR2 FQNEAQ (reference sequence). This CDR3 region has 18 residues. The CDR3, as DNA: TGTGCCAGCAGTGATCGGACTAGCGCTTTGGGCGGATCCTACGAGCAGTACTTC. It codes for CASSDRTSALGGSYEQYF.

The chain employs TRBV28 and TRBJ1-4; D unclear. The CDR3 sequence is 15 residues long. From germline, CDR1 is MDHEN and CDR2 SYDVKM. The V gene lost 2 bases and the J gene lost 2 bases, with 9 bases spanning the gap. In DNA, the CDR3 is TGTGCCAGCAGTTTAACAGTACCCACTAATGAAAAACTGTTTTTT. The encoded protein is CASSLTVPTNEKLFF.